The TCR beta chain under discussion was sequenced for a study of shared clonotypes between healthy human individuals (dated by TCRdb to 2018 to 2020). A note on the overall study: The cohort included a few men and a couple of women between 18 and 49 years of age. Each donor's leukapheresis produced roughly between roughly 0.9 and 8.9 billion PBMCs. For each donor, three plates each were used for CD4 naive and CD4 memory, two plates were used for CD8 naive, and one plate was used for CD8 memory. Libraries were prepared and TCR repertoires were sequenced by different laboratories using diverse techniques, in order to increase sequencing depth and limit assay-specific biases. To estimate repertoire size and how much clonotype sharing occurs between individuals, the study deeply sequenced the blood TCR repertoires of several healthy adults. Findings and caveats that apply to the study as a whole: Approximately 5% of naive CD4, 3.5% of naive CD8, about 2.4% of memory CD4, and approximately 0.39% of memory CD8 clonotypes were shared across four donors. Naive subsets generally had larger estimated clonotype richness than memory subsets did. Even with the large sequencing depth, rarefaction of the sorted-subset datasets indicated that sequencing was incomplete. Clonotypes shared by all four sorted-subset donors showed higher generation probabilities than non-shared clonotypes. The small number of donors limited the genetic and exposure-history diversity represented. Pairwise subsampling led to the expectation that sequencing depth would affect the degree of clonotype sharing among donors. Sampling was limited to blood, and TCR repertoires in tissue likely differ from TCR repertoires in blood.

As concerns this clone: Its antigen remains unidentified. Base-call qualities are not available, and no considerably larger clone is one nucleotide away.

Healthy HIV-negative adults with no recently reported acute infections or vaccinations were included as donors. Every donor was a Caucasian adult residing in Nashville, Tennessee, USA. CD4+ T cells were enriched through magnetic negative selection, after which naive cells were positively selected on CD45RA and the remaining negative fraction served as the memory subset. After blood collection by leukapheresis, PBMCs were isolated using Ficoll-Histopaque density gradient centrifugation and then cryopreserved in the vapor phase of liquid nitrogen. Analytical flow cytometry was used to check the purity and quantity of every magnetically sorted T cell population. From each sorted fraction, genomic DNA was isolated and quantified by UV absorbance on a Nanodrop 2000c. TCR CDR3 regions were amplified from genomic DNA by multiplex PCR using the deep immunoSEQ assay. Extracted genomic DNA from each cell subset was spread evenly across all wells of several immunoSEQ 96-well plates, with each plate serving as a replicate. Each replicate PCR for sorted subsets received around 0.2 ug genomic DNA, equal to tens of thousands of T cell genomes. Purified libraries were measured with a Qubit 3.0 fluorometer, size-checked on a Bioanalyzer 2100, and measured again with the KAPA Library Quantification kit. Each immunoSEQ 96-well plate was sequenced on its own single-read 150-cycle Illumina NextSeq 550 flow cell. Per the authors' processing: Because the immunoSEQ output held only junctional sequences and lacked quality scores, the filtering could not match the filtering applied to full-length reads. Sequences were annotated with PyIR, a Python wrapper for IgBLAST v1.9, and V/J genes and CDR3 were assigned using IMGT germline references. Reads were removed for weak V/J assignments (E-value above 1e-6), missing CDR3, stop codons, out-of-frame junctions, or ambiguous translated residues. V3J clonotypes were defined as sequences sharing the same inferred V gene, J gene, and CDR3 amino acid sequence. To compute the percentage overlap between repertoires, the number of shared unique clonotypes was divided by the size of the smaller repertoire. Three approaches were used to assess repertoire richness: RTK rarefaction, the Chao1 estimator, and Recon v2.1 estimates of unobserved clonotypes. For all TCRbeta clonotypes obtained by the gDNA method from a few donors, generation probabilities were computed with OLGA. Held by TCRdb, this immuneACCESS table contains in-frame sequences only and omits some clones. Under half of the omission traces to an unresolved V gene where checked; the cause of the rest is unknown. V and J calls and clone size are those listed in that table; D and trimming were worked out from the DNA. This sample comprises 2,500,000 or so clones, about nine tenths of them detected only once. The top ten clonotypes cover about 0.41% of the sample.

The specimen sequenced was naive CD4+ T cells from PBMCs. The label giving this sample's cell subset or site can be read as: CD45RA+ positively selected. The clonotype originates from a man between 18 and 29 years old in good health. Some clones in this sample may be carry-over from other donors' samples.

The nucleotide sequence reads as follows: TGTGCCAGCAGCCGCGAACCACTGAGGGGGCAAGAGACCCAGTACTTC. Translated, it gives CASSREPLRGQETQYF. The rearrangement joined TRBV7-3 to TRBJ2-5; 6 matching bases give a weak D call of TRBD1. Trimming costs V 5 bases and J 2 bases, and their ends lie 18 bases apart. From its cysteine to its phenylalanine, the CDR3 spans 16 amino acids. Of the read, only the CDR3 DNA is kept; its 48 bases are in frame from base 1. The germline V gene provides CDR1 SGHTA and CDR2 FQGTGA.